The 18 T cell receptor beta chains below come from one sample, sequenced in a study of metastatic and nonmetastatic thyroid tumors. All patients were untreated before thyroid surgery. TCRdb re-called the PCR reads with MiXCR. The table lists tens of thousands of clones, 16% of them singletons. The sequenced sample consisted of blood. Every receptor here comes from a female donor with papillary thyroid cancer or a benign thyroid nodule (not recorded which). Some clones in this sample may be carry-over from other donors' samples.

A word on this clone: This may be a read error, as it is one base from a much larger clone. The chain uses TRBV2 and TRBJ2-5; TRBD2 is a possible D gene (7 bases). V gave up 2 bases and J gave up 5 bases, with 18 bases separating them. Germline V gene data show CDR1 as SNHLY and CDR2 as FYNNEI. This CDR3 contains 16 residues. The CDR3 bases are TGTGCCAGCAGTGAACCCGGGGGGCTAATTACGGAGACCCAGTACTTC. Its protein is CASSEPGGLITETQYF.

This clone was picked up a small number of times. The chain joins TRBV6-1 to TRBJ1-2; D is ambiguous. CDR1 is MNHNS and CDR2 is SASEGT in the germline V gene. This CDR3 has 11 amino acids. The ends were cut back, 7 bases at V and 2 bases at J, with 5 bases in the middle. For the CDR3, the DNA is TGTGCCAGCAAAGGCAACTATGGCTACACCTTC. This encodes CASKGNYGYTF.

In regard to this clone: Since no conserved phenylalanine or tryptophan closes the CDR3, a read error is the likely cause. The DNA is left out, because the CDR3 cannot be placed on it with certainty; the CDR3 is given as TCRdb lists it. CDR3 amino acids: CASSRDDATQNH. The chain carries TRBV12-3 or TRBV12-4 and TRBJ2-3; TRBD1 is the table's D call and was not checked against the DNA. From its first to its last residue, the CDR3 has 12 amino acids.

This clone has a count of ten or more. The genes are TRBV4-1 and TRBJ1-5, with 7 bases lining up with TRBD1. V was pared by 0 bases and J by 5 bases, with 4 bases of the junction left unmatched. Per the germline V gene, CDR1 is MGHRA and CDR2 is YSYEKL. CDR3 length: 15 residues. CDR3: CASSQDGQGDQPQHF. CDR3 nucleotide sequence: TGCGCCAGCAGCCAAGATGGGCAGGGGGATCAGCCCCAGCATTTT.

This chain connects TRBV20-1 to TRBJ2-7; D is tentatively TRBD1 or TRBD2 (5 bases each). CDR1 DFQATT and CDR2 SNEGSKA come from the germline V gene (reference sequence). Trimming removed 5 bases from V and 2 bases from J, with 16 bases in between. CDR3 length equals 14 residues. The DNA of the CDR3 is TGCAGTGCTGGAGGTCGGGGCCTGGCCTACGAGCAGTACTTC. This sequence encodes CSAGGRGLAYEQYF.

This clone came up many times. The gene calls are TRBV2 and TRBJ1-5, with 8 bases lining up with TRBD1. The germline CDR1 and CDR2 sequences are SNHLY and FYNNEI. The CDR3 covers 14 residues. Trimming cost V 8 bases and J 7 bases; bases outside gene matches: 10. The CDR3 region is CASSTGGGEQPQHF. The CDR3 nucleotides read TGTGCCAGCTCAACAGGGGGTGGGGAACAGCCCCAGCATTTT.

This clone was detected ten times or more. V gene TRBV19 combines with J gene TRBJ2-3; no reliable D call. The V and J ends lost 3 bases and 4 bases respectively, with 8 bases between them. This CDR3 spans 13 amino acids. Germline-derived CDR1 and CDR2 are LNHDA and SQIVND (reference sequence). The CDR3, as DNA: TGTGCCAGTAGTATTCGCCGGGCAGATACGCAGTATTTT. It yields the protein CASSIRRADTQYF.

In this sample, this clone turned up many times. The chain has TRBV20-1 and TRBJ1-1; D might be TRBD1 (5 bases). Germline CDR1 is DFQATT and CDR2 is SNEGSKA (reference sequence). The CDR3 has 14 residues. V lost 0 bases and J 6 bases, leaving 14 bases between the germline ends. The CDR3 sequence is CSARDRVKGPEAFF. The CDR3 DNA is TGCAGTGCTAGAGATCGAGTAAAGGGGCCTGAAGCTTTCTTT.

V gene TRBV6-5 combines with J gene TRBJ2-2; TRBD2 aligns across 7 bases. CDR1 MNHEY and CDR2 SVGAGI come from the germline V gene. The CDR3 covers 15 residues. V lost 2 bases to trimming and J lost 7 bases; unmatched junction nucleotides: 7. CDR3 loop: CASSYQGLEVGELFF. CDR3 DNA sequence: TGTGCCAGCAGTTACCAAGGACTAGAGGTCGGGGAGCTGTTTTTT.

This clone was seen ten or more times. The J gene is TRBJ1-2, the V gene TRBV19, with D possibly being TRBD1 (5 bases). The CDR3 is 12 residues long. CDR1 and CDR2 (germline): LNHDA, SQIVND (reference sequence). Trimming left V 7 bases short and J 3 bases short, with 9 bases between. Here the CDR3 reads CASTGGHYGYTF. DNA of the CDR3: TGTGCCAGTACTGGGGGTCACTATGGCTACACCTTC.

Many counts were recorded for this clone. The chain is built from TRBV20-1 and TRBJ1-3; D is uncertain. Between the trimmed V and J ends, which lost 0 bases and 0 bases, there was a span of 6 bases. Germline values: CDR1 DFQATT, CDR2 SNEGSKA (reference sequence). This CDR3 is built from 14 residues. CDR3 coding DNA: TGCAGTGCTAGAGATCAAGGCTCTGGAAACACCATATATTTT. Its protein is CSARDQGSGNTIYF.

V is TRBV6-2 or TRBV6-3 and J is TRBJ2-1, with D perhaps TRBD2 (6 bases). The CDR3 sequence is 16 residues long. Germline CDR1 is MNHEY and CDR2 is SVGEGT. V shed 6 bases and J shed 6 bases, with 21 bases lying between them. The CDR3 reads CASRGSVLALGNEQFF. The CDR3 DNA follows: TGTGCCAGCAGGGGATCAGTACTAGCACTCGGCAATGAGCAGTTCTTC.

A remark on this clone: A clone one base away is much larger, so this may be a read error. The chain uses TRBV30 and TRBJ2-3, with 10 bases aligning to TRBD2. The CDR3 loop spans 16 amino acids. Germline values: CDR1 GTSNPN, CDR2 SVGIG (reference sequence). The CDR3 nucleotides read TGTGCCCGGAGCGATCTAGCGGGGGCCAAGACAGATACGCAGTATTTT. Encoded protein: CARSDLAGAKTDTQYF.

At least ten counts were recorded for this clone. The rearrangement uses TRBV10-3 and TRBJ1-6; no clear D gene. The V gene lost 4 bases and the J gene lost 5 bases, with 12 bases spanning the gap. This CDR3 is built from 15 residues. Per the germline V gene, CDR1 is ENHRY and CDR2 is SYGVKD. In DNA form, the CDR3 reads TGTGCCATCAGTGCTCAGACCGGGAATAATTCACCCCTCCACTTT. It codes for CAISAQTGNNSPLHF.

This clone showed up many times. The chain has TRBV11-3 and TRBJ1-2, with a tentative D call TRBD1 (6 bases). The CDR3 runs to 15 residues. Per the germline V gene, CDR1 is SGHNT and CDR2 is YENEEA. Trimming stripped 1 base from V and 3 bases from J, with 12 bases between. The CDR3 here is CASSLGGDTYYGYTF. The CDR3 region has the DNA TGTGCCAGCAGCTTAGGGGGGGACACCTACTATGGCTACACCTTC.

J is TRBJ1-6 and V is TRBV12-3 or TRBV12-4, with D unresolved. This CDR3 contains 11 residues. V was pared by 7 bases and J by 14 bases, with 12 bases between. Written as DNA, the CDR3 is TGTGCCAGCACCCCCGGGGATGCCCTCCACTTT. Amino acid sequence: CASTPGDALHF.

This clone occurred many times. This chain connects TRBV10-3 to TRBJ2-7; 11 bases align to TRBD2. The CDR3 covers 17 residues. Germline-derived CDR1 and CDR2 are ENHRY and SYGVKD. V shed 4 bases and J 0 bases; nucleotides not matched to a gene: 8. CDR3 coding DNA: TGTGCCATCAGTGCCGAACTAGCGGGAGTGCTCTCCTACGAGCAGTACTTC. It specifies CAISAELAGVLSYEQYF.

The V gene is TRBV20-1, the J gene TRBJ2-2, with 12 bases that match TRBD2. The ends lost 4 bases at V and 7 bases at J; junction bases unmatched: 7. This CDR3 comprises 15 residues. The germline gives CDR1 DFQATT, CDR2 SNEGSKA (reference sequence). CDR3 amino acids: CSATTSGSISGELFF. The CDR3 DNA reads TGCAGTGCTACGACTAGCGGGAGTATCAGCGGGGAGCTGTTTTTT.